Each of the 6 T cell receptor beta chains below was sequenced from the same sample in a study of CD8+ T cells in alopecia areata. RNA was isolated and reverse transcribed to cDNA, the sequencing template. Produced via immunoSEQ multiplex PCR; TCRdb's table is partial and in-frame only. The data hold fewer than 250,000 clones, with more than 50% observed a single time. Treatment indicated: oral pan-JAK inhibitor, 5-10 mg twice daily. Material: CD4+ T cells sorted from blood, obtained at week 24, from a patient treated with tofacitinib. The receptors were gathered from a human donor with alopecia areata.

This sequence joins TRBV27 and TRBJ1-5; D is unresolved. Trimming pared 8 bases from V and 2 bases from J, leaving 13 bases between. This CDR3 region has 14 residues. Germline V gene sequence: CDR1 MNHEY, CDR2 SMNVEV (reference sequence). CDR3 sequence: CASCSGIGNQPQHF. The DNA of the CDR3 is TGTGCCAGCTGTTCCGGGATAGGCAATCAGCCCCAGCATTTT.

This clone appeared a single time. This rearrangement joins TRBV29-1 to TRBJ1-2; unclear D gene. V was cut by 3 bases and J by 4 bases, with 15 bases left in between. Per germline, CDR1 SQVTM and CDR2 ANQGSEA. The CDR3 runs 14 residues. CDR3 nucleotide sequence: TGCAGCGTTGATGCAGGAACAGATAGCTATGGCTACACCTTC. As protein: CSVDAGTDSYGYTF.

On this clone itself: The junction differs from germline at one of its ends, possibly a read error. The J gene is TRBJ2-7, the V gene TRBV5-6; D call uncertain. The length of the CDR3 is 13 residues. The V gene's germline CDR1 is SGHDT and CDR2 YYEEEE. DNA for the CDR3: TGTGCCAGCAGCTTGCCTACCGGCGAACATCCGGACTTC. The encoded protein is CASSLPTGEHPDF.

This clone was counted a few times. The chain couples TRBV7-9 to TRBJ2-7, with D uncertain. CDR1 is SEHNR and CDR2 is FQNEAQ in the germline V gene (reference sequence). With 5 bases removed from V and 2 bases from J, the gap between germline ends came to 10 bases. The CDR3 is 13 residues long. As DNA, the CDR3 is TGTGCCAGCAGCCCCGAAGTAGCCTACGAGCAGTACTTC. Its translation: CASSPEVAYEQYF.

The rearrangement uses TRBV5-1 and TRBJ2-7; 9 bases fit TRBD1. Germline V lookup: CDR1 SGHRS, CDR2 YFSETQ. Trimming removed 4 bases from V and 5 bases from J; junction bases left unmatched: 4. The length of the CDR3 is 13 residues. CDR3: CASSGDRADEQYF. CDR3 DNA: TGCGCCAGCAGCGGGGACAGGGCCGACGAGCAGTACTTC.

This rearrangement joins TRBV5-1 to TRBJ2-2; D remains ambiguous. CDR1 and CDR2 from the germline V gene are SGHRS and YFSETQ. This CDR3 has 15 residues. V was clipped by 5 bases and J by 5 bases, with 16 bases between them. The CDR3 reads CASRSTQDRTGELFF. CDR3 DNA sequence: TGCGCCAGCAGATCGACCCAGGATAGGACCGGGGAGCTGTTTTTT.